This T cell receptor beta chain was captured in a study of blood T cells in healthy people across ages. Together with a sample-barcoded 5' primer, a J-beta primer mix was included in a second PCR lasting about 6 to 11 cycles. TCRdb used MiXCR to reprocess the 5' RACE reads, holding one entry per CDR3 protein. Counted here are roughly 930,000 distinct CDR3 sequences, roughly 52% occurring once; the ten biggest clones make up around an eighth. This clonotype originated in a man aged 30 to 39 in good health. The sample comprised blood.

The CDR3 region is CASSGTGTAAGQPQHF. CDR3 DNA: TGTGCCAGCAGCGGAACCGGGACAGCAGCGGGGCAGCCCCAGCATTTT. This chain joins TRBV7-9 and TRBJ1-5, with 7 bases matching TRBD1. From germline, CDR1 is SEHNR and CDR2 FQNEAQ (reference sequence). The CDR3 has 16 amino acids. Germline trimming cut 5 bases from V and 7 bases from J; bases unmatched to any gene: 14.